Each of the 23 T cell receptor beta chains below was sequenced from the same sample in a study of blood T cell repertoires in COVID-19. Sequencing was performed with immunoSEQ multiplex PCR; in TCRdb, only in-frame clones are kept and a portion is missing. Of 180,000 or so clones listed, 80% to 90% are singletons. The material sequenced was peripheral blood. These receptors originate from a man younger than 35 with active or convalescent COVID-19.

V gene TRBV27 combines with J gene TRBJ1-6, with a possible D match to TRBD1 (6 bases). CDR1 and CDR2 from the germline V gene are MNHEY and SMNVEV (reference sequence). The CDR3 consists of 15 residues. V lost 6 bases to trimming and J lost 9 bases, with 18 bases between them. CDR3 loop: CASRRTVAHPSPLHF. CDR3 DNA sequence: TGTGCCAGCAGGCGGACAGTAGCCCACCCTTCACCCCTCCACTTT.

The J gene is TRBJ1-1, the V gene TRBV30; TRBD1 aligns across 8 bases. Germline values: CDR1 GTSNPN, CDR2 SVGIG (reference sequence). J lost 0 bases, V lost 2 bases, and 11 bases had no gene match. This CDR3 spans 17 amino acids. CDR3 protein: CAWSRDRTGKMNTEAFF. The CDR3 DNA sequence: TGTGCCTGGAGTCGAGATCGGACAGGGAAGATGAACACTGAAGCTTTCTTT. Complete variable domain (other parts from reference TRBV30 and TRBJ1-1): SQTIHQWPATLVQPVGSPLSLECTVEGTSNPNLYWYRQAAGRGLQLLFYSVGIGQISSEVPQNLSASRPQDRQFILSSKKLLLSDSGFYLCAWSRDRTGKMNTEAFFGQGTRLTVV.

The genes are TRBV29-1 and TRBJ2-7, with 10 bases identical to TRBD2. After removal of 7 bases from V and 1 base from J, the junction contained 7 bases not matched to a gene. CDR1 is SQVTM and CDR2 is ANQGSEA in the germline V gene. This CDR3 region has 14 residues. CDR3 sequence (DNA): TGCAGCGCTGTCCCGACTAGCGGGTCCTACGAGCAGTACTTC. This encodes CSAVPTSGSYEQYF.

This clone was observed a handful of times. V gene TRBV7-3 combines with J gene TRBJ2-7; D is unclear. The CDR3 loop spans 13 amino acids. Germline values: CDR1 SGHTA, CDR2 FQGTGA. V gave up 1 base and J gave up 4 bases, with 8 bases separating them. The CDR3 loop is CASSLMASYEQYF. The CDR3 region has the DNA TGTGCCAGCAGCTTAATGGCCAGTTACGAGCAGTACTTC.

The rearrangement joins TRBV5-5 to TRBJ2-1; 9 nucleotides match TRBD2. The CDR3 has 19 amino acids. Germline V CDR1 and CDR2: SGHKS, YYEKEE (reference sequence). Germline trimming cut 1 base from V and 6 bases from J; bases unmatched to any gene: 17. The CDR3 loop is CASSLRGLAGLAGLNEQFF. The CDR3 DNA is TGTGCCAGCAGCTTGCGGGGACTAGCAGGGCTAGCGGGTCTCAATGAGCAGTTCTTC.

The chain has TRBV7-9 and TRBJ2-7; 8 bases fit TRBD2. With V trimmed by 5 bases and J by 1 base, 10 bases remained unmatched. This CDR3 has 16 residues. Germline V lookup: CDR1 SEHNR, CDR2 FQNEAQ (reference sequence). CDR3 in amino acids: CASSTPSGGVSYEQYF. The CDR3 nucleotides read TGTGCCAGCAGCACCCCATCGGGGGGGGTTTCCTACGAGCAGTACTTC.

The chain combines TRBV20-1 with TRBJ1-2; D not certain. The CDR3 contains 11 residues. Trimming cost V 5 bases and J 1 base, with 5 bases left between them. From germline, CDR1 is DFQATT and CDR2 SNEGSKA (reference sequence). The CDR3 DNA reads as TGCAGTGCTGCAGATAACTATGGCTACACCTTC. Translation gives CSAADNYGYTF.

This clone was detected a few times. V gene TRBV7-2 combines with J gene TRBJ2-2; D gene uncertain. Trimming stripped 1 base from V and 4 bases from J, with 7 bases between. This CDR3 has 14 amino acids. Germline lookup yields CDR1 SGHTA and CDR2 FQGNSA. The CDR3 loop is CASSLGLGTGELFF. The CDR3, as DNA: TGTGCCAGCAGCTTAGGGCTTGGCACCGGGGAGCTGTTTTTT.

The V gene is TRBV9, the J gene TRBJ2-7; weak D call: TRBD2 (6 bases). V dropped 4 bases and J dropped 6 bases, with 29 bases sitting between them. Germline CDR1 is SGDLS and CDR2 is YYNGEE. This CDR3 has 18 amino acids. The CDR3 loop reads CASSPRVGGGLPFLEQYF. Written as DNA, the CDR3 is TGTGCCAGCAGCCCAAGAGTGGGAGGAGGTCTTCCTTTTCTCGAGCAGTACTTC.

In this sample, this clone turned up a few times. V gene TRBV6-5 combines with J gene TRBJ2-1; TRBD1 is a possible D gene (6 bases). Germline V gives CDR1 MNHEY, CDR2 SVGAGI. This CDR3 contains 14 residues. Trimming left V 6 bases short and J 4 bases short, with 13 bases between. Here the CDR3 DNA reads TGTGCCAGCAGCCGGGAAAGGGGGTACAATGAGCAGTTCTTC. Its protein is CASSRERGYNEQFF.

The chain is built from TRBV7-6 and TRBJ1-2, with D tentatively TRBD1 (6 bases). V was clipped by 5 bases and J by 7 bases, with 14 bases between them. The CDR3 is 13 residues long. Germline-derived CDR1 and CDR2 are SGHVS and FNYEAQ. The CDR3, as DNA: TGTGCCAGCAGCCCCGGGACAAGCGCTGGCTACACCTTC. Translated, it gives CASSPGTSAGYTF. Full variable domain (outside the CDR3, taken from reference TRBV7-6 and TRBJ1-2): GAGVSQSPRYKVTKRGQDVALRCDPISGHVSLYWYRQALGQGPEFLTYFNYEAQQDKSGLPNDRFSAERPEGSISTLTIQRTEQRDSAMYRCASSPGTSAGYTFGSGTRLTVV.

The rearrangement links TRBV28 to TRBJ1-4; unclear D gene. There are 12 residues in the CDR3. Germline V CDR1 and CDR2: MDHEN, SYDVKM. Trimming left V 5 bases short and J 8 bases short, with 9 bases between. CDR3 sequence reads: CASSLNTEKLFF. CDR3 bases: TGTGCCAGCAGTCTGAACACAGAAAAACTGTTTTTT.

V usage is TRBV10-3 and J usage is TRBJ1-1; D ambiguous. V was pared by 3 bases and J by 8 bases, with 13 bases between. CDR3 length: 13 amino acids. From germline, CDR1 is ENHRY and CDR2 SYGVKD. CDR3 in amino acids: CAISEGTAPEAFF. The CDR3 bases are TGTGCCATCAGTGAAGGAACAGCCCCCGAAGCTTTCTTT.

This chain connects TRBV7-9 to TRBJ2-5, with 14 bases matching TRBD2. The ends lost 5 bases at V and 2 bases at J; junction bases unmatched: 7. CDR3 length: 17 residues. Germline V gene data show CDR1 as SEHNR and CDR2 as FQNEAQ (reference sequence). The CDR3: CASSPRGLAGGQETQYF. In DNA form, the CDR3 reads TGTGCCAGCAGCCCCCGCGGACTAGCGGGGGGACAAGAGACCCAGTACTTC.

The rearrangement joins TRBV21-1 to TRBJ2-7; the D call in the table, TRBD1, was not verified against the DNA. TRBV21-1 is a recognized pseudogene. The CDR3 sequence is 13 residues long. The CDR3, as DNA: TGTGCCAGCAGCAGATACAGGGGGTACGAGCAGTACGTC. It is translated as CASSRYRGYEQYV.

V is TRBV24-1 and J is TRBJ1-5; tentatively, D is TRBD1 (6 bases). This CDR3 comprises 14 residues. Germline values: CDR1 KGHDR, CDR2 SFDVKD. Trimming cost V 6 bases and J 5 bases, with 13 bases left between them. The CDR3 is CATSMGQGDQPQHF. Here the CDR3 DNA reads TGTGCCACCAGTATGGGACAAGGGGATCAGCCCCAGCATTTT.

The chain has TRBV7-9 and TRBJ1-2; 7 bases are shared with TRBD1. V dropped 1 base and J dropped 0; count of bases not matched to a gene: 8. The CDR3 extends over 17 amino acids. Germline CDR1 SEHNR, CDR2 FQNEAQ (reference sequence). The CDR3 nucleotides read TGTGCCAGCAGCTTAGAAGGACAGGATCCAGCTAACTATGGCTACACCTTC. Its translation: CASSLEGQDPANYGYTF.

This clone was seen a single time. The chain carries TRBV30 and TRBJ2-7, with 7 bases aligning to TRBD2. V lost 5 bases to trimming and J lost 5 bases; unmatched junction nucleotides: 9. The germline gives CDR1 GTSNPN, CDR2 SVGIG (reference sequence). This CDR3 contains 13 residues. The CDR3 DNA sequence: TGTGCCTGGTCTCGGGGGGTTTTAAACGAGCAGTACTTC. Encoded protein: CAWSRGVLNEQYF.

The table lists this clone with a count of one. The CDR3 protein is CATSGAGNARYGYTF. As DNA, the CDR3 is TGTGCCACCAGTGGTGCAGGGAACGCCAGATATGGCTACACCTTC. V gene TRBV24-1 combines with J gene TRBJ1-2, with D possibly being TRBD1 (5 bases). Per germline, CDR1 KGHDR and CDR2 SFDVKD. Trimming took off 5 bases at V and 5 bases at J, with 17 bases between the two ends. CDR3 size: 15 residues.

The chain combines TRBV5-1 with TRBJ1-3, with TRBD1 as a possible D gene (5 bases). V lost 3 bases and J lost 0, with 10 bases in between. Germline values: CDR1 SGHRS, CDR2 YFSETQ. This CDR3 contains 15 residues. The CDR3 region is CASSSAGDSGNTIYF. CDR3 DNA sequence: TGCGCCAGCAGCTCCGCGGGGGACTCTGGAAACACCATATATTTT.

The chain has TRBV28 and TRBJ1-1; 8 nucleotides line up with TRBD1. Germline CDR1 is MDHEN and CDR2 is SYDVKM. V shed 11 bases and J 1 base; nucleotides not matched to a gene: 9. The CDR3 spans 14 residues. The CDR3: CALRRTGKNTEAFF. Here the CDR3 DNA reads TGTGCCCTACGACGGACAGGGAAGAACACTGAAGCTTTCTTT.

Notes on this clone: Other DNA sequences from this sample encode an identical CDR3 as well. The chain combines TRBV27 with TRBJ1-5, with 7 bases lining up with TRBD1. J was trimmed by 7 bases and V by 5 bases; bases with no gene match: 5. CDR3 length: 13 residues. Germline V gene sequence: CDR1 MNHEY, CDR2 SMNVEV (reference sequence). The CDR3 nucleotides read TGTGCCAGCAGTCCGACAGGGTGGCAGCCCCAGCATTTT. It yields the protein CASSPTGWQPQHF.

The rearrangement links TRBV6-5 to TRBJ2-7; D unresolved. Trimming cost V 0 bases and J 2 bases, with 8 bases left between them. Germline V gene sequence: CDR1 MNHEY, CDR2 SVGAGI. This CDR3 spans 14 amino acids. The CDR3 region is CASSYSPVTYEQYF. The CDR3 bases are TGTGCCAGCAGTTACTCTCCAGTCACCTACGAGCAGTACTTC.